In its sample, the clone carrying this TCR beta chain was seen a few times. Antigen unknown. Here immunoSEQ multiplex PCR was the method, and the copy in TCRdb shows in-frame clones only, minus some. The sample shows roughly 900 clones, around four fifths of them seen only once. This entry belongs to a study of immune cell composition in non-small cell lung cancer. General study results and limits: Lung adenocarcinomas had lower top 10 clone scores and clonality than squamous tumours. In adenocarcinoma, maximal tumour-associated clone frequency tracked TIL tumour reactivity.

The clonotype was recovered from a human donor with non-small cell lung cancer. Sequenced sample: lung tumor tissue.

The CDR3 spells CASSEWDRGYEQYF. As DNA, the CDR3 is TGTGCCAGCAGTGAATGGGACAGGGGCTACGAGCAGTACTTC. This chain connects TRBV6-1 to TRBJ2-7, with 10 bases matching TRBD1. Trimming cost V 2 bases and J 3 bases; bases outside gene matches: 1. This CDR3 is 14 amino acids long. Germline V gene data show CDR1 as MNHNS and CDR2 as SASEGT.